The text below deals with one T cell receptor beta chain. These data are taken from a study of control samples from healthy donors and cancer patients. Repertoires were generated with immunoSEQ multiplex PCR, while TCRdb's copy carries only in-frame clones and drops some. The sample holds 78,000 or so clones, roughly 82% seen once. This CDR3 has 18 residues. CDR1 KGHSH and CDR2 LQKENI come from the germline V gene. J was trimmed by 0 bases and V by 3 bases; bases with no gene match: 3. The sample comprised blood. The chain recombines TRBV18 with TRBJ2-2; 14 bases match TRBD2. The TCR originated in a man aged 50-59 years in good health. CDR3 sequence (DNA): TGTGCCAGCTCACCCGGGACTAGCGGGAGAGCGAACACCGGGGAGCTGTTTTTT. Translating it yields CASSPGTSGRANTGELFF.